This TCR beta chain was documented in a study of tumor-infiltrating lymphocytes in primary liver carcinoma. Study in general: T1-T3 N0M0 was the stage of the tumors, which were roughly 4.2 to 10 cm across.

As regards this clonotype: Its antigen remains unknown.

Production of TCR beta cDNA used roughly 480 ng total RNA together with a constant-region primer. Nested multiplex PCR, run for three rounds with slightly modified ARM-PCR, yielded TCR beta libraries. PCR rounds one and two used TRBV1-TRBV30 forward primers with a C-beta reverse primer for 10 cycles each. TCRdb recomputed calls from the multiplex PCR reads with MiXCR, one row per CDR3 protein. The table has about 180,000 distinct CDR3 sequences, about 60% seen once. Study-level results: Tumor region pairs showed greater overlap than either tumor-adjacent or tumor-blood pairs did.

Germline DNA was also extracted, while the blood RNA originated from unsorted whole blood. Preoperatively, approximately 4 milliliters of peripheral blood were collected. This CDR3 comprises 20 residues. The junction had 13 bases not matched to a gene; V was cut back by 0 bases and J by 4 bases. Looked up from germline, CDR1 is MGHRA and CDR2 is YSYEKL. Sequenced: peripheral blood. The chain links TRBV4-1 to TRBJ1-6; 9 positions match TRBD1. The clonotype was recovered from a man aged 40-50 years with primary liver carcinoma and hepatitis B virus infection. For the CDR3, the DNA is TGCGCCAGCAGCCAAGAGGCAGGACAGGGGAATCCGTCTTATAATTCACCCCTCCACTTT. Its translation: CASSQEAGQGNPSYNSPLHF.